What follows are 25 T cell receptor beta chains derived from one specimen sequenced in a study of CXCR3-negative and CXCR3-positive naive CD8 T cells. Findings of the study overall: TRB CDR3s were more hydrophobic in CXCR3-positive than in CXCR3-negative naive cells.

These receptors' targets are unknown. 5' RACE that incorporated UMI labels was used to prepare the TRB cDNA libraries. TCRdb reprocessed the 5' RACE reads, with one entry per CDR3 protein and no DNA. This table holds around 63,000 distinct CDR3 sequences. Sequenced sample: naive CXCR3+ CD8+ T cells from blood. The subset denotes: CD45RO-CCR7+CD27+CD95- naive CD8+ T cells expressing CXCR3 (TNR3+). Receptors were obtained from a human donor in good health. Some clones in this sample may be carry-over from other donors' samples.

The chain recombines TRBV5-1 with TRBJ1-2. Germline assignment: CDR1 SGHRS and CDR2 YFSETQ. The CDR3 is 14 amino acids. The CDR3 loop reads CASSQAELAYGYTF.

The rearrangement uses TRBV7-2 and TRBJ1-2; with no DNA, the TCRdb D assignment of TRBD1 cannot be verified. Germline V lookup: CDR1 SGHTA, CDR2 FQGNSA. The CDR3 extends over 13 amino acids. The CDR3 loop reads CASSLTGDLGYTF.

This chain uses TRBV4-3 with TRBJ2-1; as DNA is missing, the TRBD2 call by TCRdb cannot be tested. Germline V gene sequence: CDR1 LGHNA, CDR2 YSLEER. This CDR3 region has 15 residues. The chain's CDR3 is CASRTTSGGDNEQFF.

This rearrangement joins TRBV29-1 to TRBJ2-5; the TRBD1 assignment by TCRdb is unverifiable without DNA. Germline CDR1 and CDR2: SQVTM and ANQGSEA. There are 15 residues in the CDR3. The CDR3 is CSVTGGLAPQETQYF.

The gene calls are TRBV6-5 and TRBJ2-1; TCRdb selects TRBD1, and the lack of DNA leaves this call unchecked. CDR1 is MNHEY, CDR2 SVGAGI, per germline. The CDR3 length is 14 residues. This chain's CDR3 is CASSPQVAYNEQFF.

This chain uses TRBV7-3 with TRBJ2-3; TCRdb gives TRBD2 as the D gene, but with no DNA this cannot be confirmed. Per the germline V gene, CDR1 is SGHTA and CDR2 is FQGTGA. The CDR3 consists of 14 residues. The CDR3 spells CASSQSGATDTQYF.

V gene TRBV21-1 combines with J gene TRBJ1-1; TCRdb's D call of TRBD1 is untestable without DNA. TRBV21-1 is an annotated pseudogene. This CDR3 spans 17 amino acids. The CDR3 here is CASSKAENHRAGTEAFF.

The V call is TRBV6-5, the J call TRBJ2-3; TCRdb calls TRBD1, which cannot be checked without DNA. This CDR3 region has 17 residues. Germline CDR1 and CDR2: MNHEY and SVGAGI. CDR3 in amino acids: CASSPSPGQGSTDTQYF.

The chain has TRBV29-1 and TRBJ2-2; TCRdb gives TRBD1 as the D gene, but with no DNA this cannot be confirmed. Germline CDR1 and CDR2: SQVTM and ANQGSEA. The CDR3 runs 17 residues. CDR3 residues: CSVEIVVGGSDTGELFF.

This chain joins TRBV29-1 and TRBJ1-2; TCRdb calls TRBD1, which cannot be checked without DNA. CDR1 SQVTM and CDR2 ANQGSEA come from the germline V gene. The CDR3 runs 12 residues. CDR3 protein: CSGDRGEYGYTF.

The J gene is TRBJ2-1, the V gene TRBV6-2 or TRBV6-3. The germline CDR1 and CDR2 sequences are MNHEY and SVGEGT. The CDR3 runs 16 residues. CDR3 residues: CASSFSSIRSYNEQFF.

V and J are TRBV29-1 and TRBJ1-1. Germline lookup yields CDR1 SQVTM and CDR2 ANQGSEA. This CDR3 is 14 amino acids long. CDR3 amino acids: CSVPRVGVNTEAFF.

Measured by frequency, this clonotype is medium-sized. This chain uses TRBV7-9 with TRBJ2-7; the TCRdb D gene call, TRBD1, has no DNA to confirm it. This CDR3 comprises 21 residues. In germline, CDR1 is SEHNR, CDR2 FQNEAQ (reference sequence). This chain's CDR3 is CASSLYAVGGSRSGPHYEQYF.

V gene TRBV9 combines with J gene TRBJ2-2; TCRdb's assignment of TRBD1 cannot be checked, as there is no DNA. Germline CDR1 and CDR2: SGDLS and YYNGEE. The CDR3 totals 15 residues. CDR3 region: CASSVSGTQTGELFF. Full variable domain (rest looked up from reference TRBV9 and TRBJ2-2): DSGVTQTPKHLITATGQRVTLRCSPRSGDLSVYWYQQSLDQGLQFLIQYYNGEERAKGNILERFSAQQFPDLHSELNLSSLELGDSALYFCASSVSGTQTGELFFGEGSRLTVL.

The chain couples TRBV19 to TRBJ2-3; TCRdb indicates TRBD1, and absent DNA this call remains unverified. CDR1 and CDR2 (germline): LNHDA, SQIVND (reference sequence). CDR3 length: 15 amino acids. This chain's CDR3 is CASSILMSPSTTQYF. Based on the CDR3 plus reference TRBV19 and TRBJ2-3, the full variable domain is DGGITQSPKYLFRKEGQNVTLSCEQNLNHDAMYWYRQDPGQGLRLIYYSQIVNDFQKGDIAEGYSVSREKKESFPLTVTSAQKNPTAFYLCASSILMSPSTTQYFGPGTRLTVL.

The gene calls are TRBV29-1 and TRBJ2-1; the TCRdb call, TRBD1, lacks DNA for checking. CDR3 size: 14 residues. Looked up from germline, CDR1 is SQVTM and CDR2 is ANQGSEA. The CDR3 reads CSVPPMGPSNEQFF.

CDR3 residues: CASSTSRWEAYEQYF. The rearrangement joins TRBV19 to TRBJ2-7; TCRdb indicates TRBD2, and absent DNA this call remains unverified. The CDR3 loop spans 15 amino acids. CDR1 LNHDA and CDR2 SQIVND come from the germline V gene (reference sequence).

The chain recombines TRBV20-1 with TRBJ1-1. This CDR3 comprises 13 residues. Germline V gene sequence: CDR1 DFQATT, CDR2 SNEGSKA (reference sequence). The chain's CDR3 is CSARDIWGTEAFF.

The rearrangement links TRBV13 to TRBJ2-6; the D call of TRBD2 rests on TCRdb alone, since no DNA is present to check it. The CDR3 spans 17 residues. The germline V gene has CDR1 PRHDT and CDR2 FYEKMQ (reference sequence). The CDR3 is CASSDTLGRAGANVLTF.

This sequence joins TRBV5-1 and TRBJ2-7; TCRdb gives TRBD1 as the D gene, but with no DNA this cannot be confirmed. Germline V gene data show CDR1 as SGHRS and CDR2 as YFSETQ. The CDR3 has 12 amino acids. CDR3 sequence: CASVTGAREQYF. The whole variable domain, remainder taken from reference TRBV5-1 and TRBJ2-7, is KAGVTQTPRYLIKTRGQQVTLSCSPISGHRSVSWYQQTPGQGLQFLFEYFSETQRNKGNFPGRFSGRQFSNSRSEMNVSTLELGDSALYLCASVTGAREQYFGPGTRLTVT.

The gene calls are TRBV29-1 and TRBJ1-1; lacking DNA, the TRBD1 call made by TCRdb goes unchecked. Germline CDR1 reads SQVTM; CDR2 reads ANQGSEA. The CDR3 is made up of 12 amino acids. Here the CDR3 reads CSVEDLGTGPFF. Based on the CDR3 plus reference TRBV29-1 and TRBJ1-1, the full variable domain is SAVISQKPSRDICQRGTSLTIQCQVDSQVTMMFWYRQQPGQSLTLIATANQGSEATYESGFVIDKFPISRPNLTFSTLTVSNMSPEDSSIYLCSVEDLGTGPFFGQGTRLTVV.

This chain joins TRBV29-1 and TRBJ2-1; checking the TCRdb D call of TRBD2 is not possible without DNA. Germline CDR1 and CDR2: SQVTM and ANQGSEA. This CDR3 is built from 14 residues. CDR3 protein: CSVERTSGRDEQFF.

The chain is built from TRBV12-3 or TRBV12-4 and TRBJ1-6. The CDR3 consists of 13 residues. CDR3 protein: CASSFSPSSPLHF.

The chain is built from TRBV20-1 and TRBJ1-1. CDR1 and CDR2 from the germline V gene are DFQATT and SNEGSKA (reference sequence). The CDR3 is made up of 15 amino acids. The CDR3 spells CSAFVVGGGFSEAFF.

The V and J genes are TRBV5-5 and TRBJ2-1; TCRdb returns TRBD1, unconfirmable since there is no DNA. The CDR3 is 15 amino acids. CDR1 and CDR2 (germline): SGHKS, YYEKEE (reference sequence). CDR3 amino acids: CASSPDISSYNEQFF. The variable domain in full, completed from reference TRBV5-5 and TRBJ2-1, reads DAGVTQSPTHLIKTRGQQVTLRCSPISGHKSVSWYQQVLGQGPQFIFQYYEKEERGRGNFPDRFSARQFPNYSSELNVNALLLGDSALYLCASSPDISSYNEQFFGPGTRLTVL.